The clone carrying this TCR beta chain was seen more than once but under ten times. No antigen is known for it. The sample belongs to a study of identical twins. Trimming cost V 7 bases and J 5 bases, with 2 bases left between them. CDR1 is DFQATT, CDR2 SNEGSKA, per germline (reference sequence). The length of the CDR3 is 8 residues. Only healthy Caucasians were included as donors. TCRdb analysed the 5' RACE reads with MiXCR anew, one entry per CDR3 protein. This table holds 400,000 to 650,000 distinct CDR3 sequences, under 25% found once. Study outcomes and limitations: For cord blood, abundant beta clonotypes had fewer insertions, unlike memory repertoires, which showed none.

The data were also submitted as part of a second study, on T cells expressing NK-cell markers. That paper adds: Sorted CD3+CD56+NKG2C+, CD3+CD56+NKG2C- and CD3+CD56-NKG2C+ T cells supplied TCR beta repertoires. In four donors, these clonotypes also led the CD3+CD56-NKG2C+ fraction.

This chain joins TRBV20-1 and TRBJ1-1; D is ambiguous. Material for sequencing was CD4+ T cells sorted from blood. This receptor was taken from a woman between 18 and 29 years old in good health. The CDR3 is CSVTEAFF. The CDR3, as DNA: TGCAGTGTGACTGAAGCTTTCTTT.